This TCR beta chain was sequenced for a study of cytomegalovirus exposure and HLA in healthy donors. The germline gives CDR1 SQVTM, CDR2 ANQGSEA. Trimming left V 7 bases short and J 4 bases short, with 16 bases between. This CDR3 contains 13 residues. Both 60 Vbeta primers and 13 Jbeta primers went into the PCR. Data came from immunoSEQ multiplex PCR; TCRdb stores just in-frame clones and leaves some out. Of about 75,000 clones listed, about 79% are singletons. Though nominally healthy at sampling, donors likely had unrecorded immune exposures. The chain employs TRBV29-1 and TRBJ2-5; a weak D match, TRBD1 (5 bases). This receptor was identified in a man aged 65-85 years in good health and CMV-seropositive. Sequencing used PBMCs. Written as DNA, the CDR3 is TGCAGCGGTGATAAGGGGTTGGGAGAGACCCAGTACTTC. Its translation: CSGDKGLGETQYF.